The 23 T cell receptor beta chains below come from one sample, sequenced in a study of human T cells and chemical hapten exposure. Time point here: patch test 1, 2 weeks after DPC sensitization. Treatment in this sample: therapeutic diphenylcyclopropenone sensitization with weekly scalp DPC. TCRdb independently ran MiXCR on the RACE reads; one entry per CDR3 protein. Among approximately 350,000 distinct CDR3 sequences listed, approximately 6.3% were seen once. The specimen comprised whole blood, sampled in connection with sensitization to the hapten diphenylcyclopropenone (DPC). The source of these receptors is a woman between 18 and 30 years old with alopecia areata. Some clones in this sample may be carry-over from other donors' samples.

V is TRBV6-5 and J is TRBJ2-4; D uncertain. Germline V CDR1 and CDR2: MNHEY, SVGAGI. The CDR3 is 11 residues long. Trimming removed 0 bases at V and 8 bases at J, with 2 bases between. This CDR3 is CASSYSDIQYF. The DNA of the CDR3 is TGTGCCAGCAGTTACTCCGACATTCAGTACTTC.

The chain has TRBV7-8 and TRBJ2-7; 9 nucleotides agree with TRBD2. Germline-derived CDR1 and CDR2 are SGHVS and FQNEAQ. The CDR3 has 14 residues. Trimming removed 5 bases from V and 3 bases from J; junction bases left unmatched: 5. CDR3 in amino acids: CASSPGRGGYEQYF. CDR3 in DNA: TGTGCCAGCAGCCCCGGGCGGGGGGGCTACGAGCAGTACTTC.

This clonotype appeared many times. The chain links TRBV7-9 to TRBJ1-5, with D uncertain. This CDR3 comprises 13 residues. The V end was cut by 4 bases, the J end by 5 bases, with 9 bases between. The germline V gene encodes CDR1 SEHNR and CDR2 FQNEAQ (reference sequence). CDR3 loop: CASSSTPHQPQHF. DNA for the CDR3: TGTGCCAGCAGCTCCACCCCCCATCAGCCCCAGCATTTT.

This clonotype has at least ten counts. The chain employs TRBV7-8 and TRBJ2-5, with unresolved D. Germline values: CDR1 SGHVS, CDR2 FQNEAQ. Trimming took 5 bases from V and 1 from J, leaving 8 bases between them. The CDR3 spans 13 residues. The DNA for the CDR3 is TGTGCCAGCAGCCCCCCAGTCCAAGAGACCCAGTACTTC. Translation gives CASSPPVQETQYF.

The chain links TRBV6-6 to TRBJ2-7; D gene unclear. Germline assignment: CDR1 MNHNY and CDR2 SVGAGI (reference sequence). With 0 bases removed from V and 0 bases from J, the gap between germline ends came to 12 bases. This CDR3 comprises 16 residues. In nucleotides, the CDR3 is TGTGCCAGCAGTTACTCGACGGTTTTAAGCTCCTACGAGCAGTACTTC. This codes for CASSYSTVLSSYEQYF.

This clonotype was counted many times. The chain links TRBV20-1 to TRBJ1-1; 7 bases align to TRBD1. The CDR3 runs 13 residues. Trimming took 0 bases from V and 4 from J; bases not matched to a gene: 2. CDR1 is DFQATT and CDR2 is SNEGSKA in the germline V gene (reference sequence). CDR3 DNA: TGCAGTGCTAGAGAGACAGGGACCACTGAAGCTTTCTTT. Its translation: CSARETGTTEAFF.

The rearrangement uses TRBV29-1 and TRBJ2-7; 8 nucleotides agree with TRBD1. The CDR3 is 14 amino acids. Losses at the gene ends were 6 bases for V and 2 bases for J; bases not matched to a gene: 9. The germline CDR1 and CDR2 sequences are SQVTM and ANQGSEA. CDR3 sequence (DNA): TGCAGCGTCGGACAGGGAATGGGGACCTACGAGCAGTACTTC. Its protein product is CSVGQGMGTYEQYF.

In its sample, this clonotype was seen a few times. This chain uses TRBV20-1 with TRBJ1-6; perhaps TRBD1 as D (6 bases). Germline CDR1 is DFQATT and CDR2 is SNEGSKA (reference sequence). The CDR3 has 14 amino acids. The ends were cut back, 3 bases at V and 2 bases at J, with 8 bases in the middle. The CDR3 sequence: CSARGAAYNSPLHF. Written as DNA, the CDR3 is TGCAGTGCTAGGGGGGCTGCCTATAATTCACCCCTCCACTTT.

This clonotype was picked up many times. The chain couples TRBV5-8 to TRBJ2-3; 10 nucleotides agree with TRBD2. This CDR3 contains 15 residues. With 6 bases clipped from V and 3 bases from J, the junction kept 7 bases outside the gene matches. The germline V gene encodes CDR1 SGHTS and CDR2 YDEGEE. The CDR3 DNA sequence: TGTGCCAGCACCCCTCCTAGCGGGGGAACAGATACGCAGTATTTT. This gives the protein CASTPPSGGTDTQYF.

Only a few counts were recorded for this clonotype. CDR3 coding DNA: TGCGCCAGCAGCCAAGACGCAGCCCTCCCTTACAATGAGCAGTTCTTC. Encoded protein: CASSQDAALPYNEQFF. The chain is built from TRBV4-3 and TRBJ2-1; D gene uncertain. The CDR3 has 16 amino acids. The V and J ends lost 0 bases and 4 bases respectively, with 13 bases between them. The germline V gene has CDR1 LGHNA and CDR2 YSLEER.

This clonotype was observed at least ten times. The chain employs TRBV6-2 or TRBV6-3 and TRBJ1-5, with D hard to call. Germline CDR1 reads MNHEY; CDR2 reads SVGEGT. The length of the CDR3 is 14 residues. V lost 7 bases and J 0 bases, leaving 10 bases between the germline ends. CDR3 sequence reads: CASTDGYSNQPQHF. As DNA, the CDR3 is TGTGCCAGCACCGACGGCTATAGCAATCAGCCCCAGCATTTT.

This chain joins TRBV5-5 and TRBJ2-6; 8 bases fit TRBD1. Germline CDR1 SGHKS, CDR2 YYEKEE (reference sequence). Unmatched junction bases numbered 8, after V lost 0 bases and J lost 3 bases. CDR3 length: 18 amino acids. Here the CDR3 DNA reads TGTGCCAGCAGCTTGGTCCGGACAGGGAGACTTGGGGCCAACGTCCTGACTTTC. Translating gives CASSLVRTGRLGANVLTF. Full variable domain (rest looked up from reference TRBV5-5 and TRBJ2-6): DAGVTQSPTHLIKTRGQQVTLRCSPISGHKSVSWYQQVLGQGPQFIFQYYEKEERGRGNFPDRFSARQFPNYSSELNVNALLLGDSALYLCASSLVRTGRLGANVLTFGAGSRLTVL.

The chain couples TRBV7-9 to TRBJ2-1, with unresolved D. Germline assignment: CDR1 SEHNR and CDR2 FQNEAQ (reference sequence). CDR3 size: 15 residues. V was cut by 4 bases and J by 5 bases, with 15 bases left in between. CDR3 coding DNA: TGTGCCAGCAGCTACCGTTTGGGCAACAACAATGAGCAGTTCTTC. This translates into CASSYRLGNNNEQFF.

The CDR3 protein is CSASRVDDYGYTF. In DNA form, the CDR3 reads TGCAGTGCTAGCCGGGTAGATGACTATGGCTACACCTTC. The V gene is TRBV20-1, the J gene TRBJ1-2; no clear D gene. CDR3 length: 13 amino acids. The V end lost 3 bases, the J end lost 3 bases, and 11 bases lay between the germline ends. CDR1 is DFQATT, CDR2 SNEGSKA, per germline (reference sequence).

The chain combines TRBV11-1 with TRBJ2-3; perhaps D is TRBD1 or TRBD2 (6 bases each). The CDR3 has 16 residues. CDR1 and CDR2 (germline): SGHAT, FQDESV (reference sequence). Trimming shortened V by 1 base and J by 0 bases, and 11 bases separated the two germline ends. CDR3 amino acids: CASSLGTGASTDTQYF. The CDR3 DNA is TGTGCCAGCAGCTTAGGTACGGGGGCTAGCACAGATACGCAGTATTTT.

The chain has TRBV28 and TRBJ1-5; possibly TRBD1 for D (6 bases). Germline V gene lookup returns CDR1 MDHEN and CDR2 SYDVKM. CDR3 length: 14 residues. Trimming took 5 bases from V and 7 from J, leaving 15 bases between them. Here the CDR3 reads CASSPPDSSQPQHF. CDR3 bases: TGTGCCAGCAGTCCACCGGACAGCTCGCAGCCCCAGCATTTT. Full variable domain (remainder filled in from reference TRBV28 and TRBJ1-5): DVKVTQSSRYLVKRTGEKVFLECVQDMDHENMFWYRQDPGLGLRLIYFSYDVKMKEKGDIPEGYSVSREKKERFSLILESASTNQTSMYLCASSPPDSSQPQHFGDGTRLSIL.

This clonotype was detected ten times or more. A read error is possible here, since a much larger clone lies one base away. This chain joins TRBV5-5 and TRBJ2-7; D not resolved. The CDR3 has 12 residues. V lost 5 bases to trimming and J lost 0 bases, with 6 bases between them. CDR1 is SGHKS, CDR2 YYEKEE, per germline (reference sequence). The CDR3 DNA is TGTGCCAGCAGGACGAGCTCCTACGAGCAGTACTTC. This codes for CASRTSSYEQYF.

The chain recombines TRBV6-2 or TRBV6-3 with TRBJ1-1; TRBD1 might be the D (5 bases). V was pared by 1 base and J by 1 base, with 16 bases between. CDR3 length equals 17 residues. Germline loops: CDR1 MNHEY, CDR2 SVGEGT. This CDR3 reads CASSYLIRDRANTEAFF. The CDR3 region has the DNA TGTGCCAGCAGTTACTTGATCCGTGACAGAGCGAACACTGAAGCTTTCTTT.

Ten or more counts support this clonotype. This chain links TRBV4-3 with TRBJ2-1; 12 nucleotides match TRBD2. J gave up 2 bases and V 1 base, and 0 bases lay outside the gene matches. Germline-derived CDR1 and CDR2 are LGHNA and YSLEER. This CDR3 region has 16 residues. The CDR3 region has the DNA TGCGCCAGCAGCCAAGCTAGCGGGGGGGCCTACAATGAGCAGTTCTTC. This codes for CASSQASGGAYNEQFF.

This clonotype was seen a handful of times. The V call is TRBV15, the J call TRBJ2-3; D gene ambiguous. The CDR3 covers 13 residues. The germline V and J ends were trimmed by 6 bases and 0 bases, with 7 bases remaining between them. The V gene's germline CDR1 is LNHNV and CDR2 YYDKDF (reference sequence). Here the CDR3 reads CATRPSSTDTQYF. The CDR3 DNA follows: TGTGCCACCAGGCCGAGTAGCACAGATACGCAGTATTTT.

V usage is TRBV7-8 and J usage is TRBJ2-3, with TRBD1 as a possible D gene (6 bases). The germline V gene encodes CDR1 SGHVS and CDR2 FQNEAQ. This CDR3 is built from 15 residues. Trimming cost V 4 bases and J 4 bases, with 15 bases left between them. The CDR3 sequence is CASSSTKNRADTQYF. The CDR3, as DNA: TGTGCCAGCAGCTCCACGAAAAACAGGGCAGATACGCAGTATTTT.

The gene calls are TRBV11-2 and TRBJ2-3; 11 nucleotides align to TRBD2. This CDR3 contains 17 residues. The germline gives CDR1 SGHAT, CDR2 FQNNGV. Trimming removed 5 bases from V and 3 bases from J; junction bases left unmatched: 10. CDR3 DNA: TGTGCCAGCAGCGCACGGCCTAGCGGGGGGAGGACAGATACGCAGTATTTT. Translating it yields CASSARPSGGRTDTQYF.

This clonotype was seen a few times. The V and J genes are TRBV2 and TRBJ1-5; maybe TRBD1 (6 bases). The germline V gene has CDR1 SNHLY and CDR2 FYNNEI. The CDR3 consists of 15 residues. The V end lost 7 bases, the J end lost 1 base, and 14 bases lay between the germline ends. The CDR3 bases are TGTGCCAGCACCGAACAGGGCTGGAGCAATCAGCCCCAGCATTTT. Translation: CASTEQGWSNQPQHF. The complete variable domain, with remaining parts taken from reference TRBV2 and TRBJ1-5, reads EPEVTQTPSHQVTQMGQEVILRCVPISNHLYFYWYRQILGQKVEFLVSFYNNEISEKSEIFDDQFSVERPDGSNFTLKIRSTKLEDSAMYFCASTEQGWSNQPQHFGDGTRLSIL.